This paragraph covers one T cell receptor (beta chain) sequence. The CDR3 extends over 14 amino acids. With 0 bases removed from V and 5 bases from J, the gap between germline ends came to 11 bases. CDR1 is SGDLS and CDR2 is YYNGEE in the germline V gene. These data are taken from a study of T cell changes during pregnancy in multiple sclerosis. TCRdb's copy holds only in-frame clones and misses some; the assay was immunoSEQ multiplex PCR. The sample lists about 75,000 clones; about 89% were seen once. This sequence joins TRBV9 and TRBJ2-5, with a weak D call TRBD1 (6 bases). Here the sequenced sample was peripheral blood, taken in the first trimester of pregnancy. The clonotype was recovered from a female donor in good health, enrolled as a control in a pregnancy study. The CDR3: CASSVGTAAETQYF. The CDR3 DNA follows: TGTGCCAGCAGCGTAGGGACAGCTGCGGAGACCCAGTACTTC.